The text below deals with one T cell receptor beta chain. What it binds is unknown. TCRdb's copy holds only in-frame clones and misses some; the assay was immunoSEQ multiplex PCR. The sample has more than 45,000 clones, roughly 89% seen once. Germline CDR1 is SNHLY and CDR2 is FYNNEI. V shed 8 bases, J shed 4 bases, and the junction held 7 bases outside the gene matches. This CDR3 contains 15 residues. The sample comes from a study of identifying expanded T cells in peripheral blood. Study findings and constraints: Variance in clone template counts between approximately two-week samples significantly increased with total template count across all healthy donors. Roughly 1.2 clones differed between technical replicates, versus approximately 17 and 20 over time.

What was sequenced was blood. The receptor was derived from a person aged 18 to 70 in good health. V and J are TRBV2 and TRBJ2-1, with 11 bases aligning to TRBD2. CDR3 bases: TGTGCCAGCTCCTGGTCTAGCGGGGGGTACAATGAGCAGTTCTTC. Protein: CASSWSSGGYNEQFF.